The clone carrying this T cell receptor beta chain has just one count. The antigen is unknown. This sample was included in a study of CD8 T cells in Susac syndrome. Study outcomes and limitations: The study conceded that relatively few individuals underwent its TCR sequencing and HLA analysis.

With random hexamers, reverse transcription was performed on about 0.5 to 1 ug of RNA. Multiplex PCR with immunoSEQ amplified the TCR beta CDR3 across 54 Vbeta and 13 Jbeta. Using its own MiXCR run on the immunoSEQ multiplex PCR reads, TCRdb lists one record per CDR3 protein. The sample has about 300,000 distinct CDR3 sequences, approximately 89% seen once. Included as multiple sclerosis controls were treatment-naive patients who had stable or active relapsing-remitting disease. Negative magnetic isolation gave CD8+ and CD4+ cells; FACS enriched CD8+ TEMRA. Germline loops: CDR1 GTSNPN, CDR2 SVGIG (reference sequence). Between the trimmed V and J ends, which lost 0 bases and 5 bases, there was a span of 13 bases. The CDR3 loop spans 14 amino acids.

The chain is built from TRBV30 and TRBJ2-5; TRBD2 is a possible D gene (6 bases). Sequences were obtained from CD8+ T cells from PBMCs. This sequence was found in a human donor with multiple sclerosis. CDR3 residues: CAWSVIGGGETQYF. The CDR3 nucleotides are TGTGCCTGGAGTGTAATCGGGGGTGGGGAGACCCAGTACTTC.